Listed here are 14 T cell receptor beta chains from one sample, sequenced in a study of T cell responses to AZD1222 COVID-19 vaccine. Clones were read by immunoSEQ multiplex PCR, and TCRdb kept only the in-frame ones, dropping some. Of roughly 140,000 clones listed, approximately 92% are singletons. Specimen: peripheral blood, collected on day 0 of AZD1222 vaccination. The receptors were gathered from an adult in good health.

The chain recombines TRBV29-1 with TRBJ2-7, with 8 nucleotides matching TRBD1. The CDR3 is 12 amino acids. From germline, CDR1 is SQVTM and CDR2 ANQGSEA. V gave up 6 bases and J gave up 3 bases; unmatched junction bases: 4. This CDR3 is CSVGQDNYEQYF. As DNA, the CDR3 is TGCAGCGTGGGACAGGATAACTACGAGCAGTACTTC.

This clone was found once. The chain uses TRBV6-5 and TRBJ1-2, with D possibly TRBD1 on 6 matching bases. This CDR3 has 15 residues. CDR1 MNHEY and CDR2 SVGAGI come from the germline V gene. V was pared by 9 bases and J by 3 bases, with 20 bases between. The CDR3 DNA reads TGTGCCAGTGTGTACGGGGGGGGCGCGGACTATGGCTACACCTTC. Protein product: CASVYGGGADYGYTF.

The CDR3: CARSRDSDGYTF. The CDR3 DNA is TGTGCCCGGTCCCGGGACAGCGATGGCTACACCTTC. The rearrangement uses TRBV30 and TRBJ1-2; 7 positions match TRBD1. The germline V gene has CDR1 GTSNPN and CDR2 SVGIG (reference sequence). This CDR3 region has 12 residues. J gave up 6 bases and V 8 bases, and 9 bases lay outside the gene matches.

The chain employs TRBV5-6 and TRBJ1-5; TRBD1 aligns across 8 bases. The CDR3 spans 16 residues. CDR1 is SGHDT and CDR2 is YYEEEE in the germline V gene. V lost 3 bases to trimming and J lost 3 bases; unmatched junction nucleotides: 8. As DNA, the CDR3 is TGTGCCAGCAGCTCACACCAGGGGGCTCCCAATCAGCCCCAGCATTTT. As protein: CASSSHQGAPNQPQHF.

V is TRBV24-1 and J is TRBJ2-5; the D call may be TRBD1 or TRBD2 (5 bases each). CDR3 length: 15 amino acids. The ends were cut back, 9 bases at V and 2 bases at J, with 18 bases in the middle. Germline CDR1 KGHDR, CDR2 SFDVKD. This CDR3 is CATSKGRGSQETQYF. As DNA, the CDR3 is TGTGCCACCTCCAAGGGACGGGGCTCTCAAGAGACCCAGTACTTC.

The chain carries TRBV5-5 and TRBJ1-4; D unresolved. The CDR3 is 16 residues long. Germline CDR1 and CDR2: SGHKS and YYEKEE (reference sequence). The ends were cut back, 0 bases at V and 0 bases at J, with 9 bases in the middle. CDR3 nucleotide sequence: TGTGCCAGCAGCTTGGCCCGAGGGTCAACTAATGAAAAACTGTTTTTT. Translating it yields CASSLARGSTNEKLFF. The full variable domain, rest sourced from reference TRBV5-5 and TRBJ1-4, is DAGVTQSPTHLIKTRGQQVTLRCSPISGHKSVSWYQQVLGQGPQFIFQYYEKEERGRGNFPDRFSARQFPNYSSELNVNALLLGDSALYLCASSLARGSTNEKLFFGSGTQLSVL.

The chain employs TRBV15 and TRBJ2-3; the match to TRBD2 covers 14 bases. V dropped 1 base and J dropped 0; count of bases not matched to a gene: 9. Germline-derived CDR1 and CDR2 are LNHNV and YYDKDF (reference sequence). The CDR3 spans 20 residues. DNA of the CDR3: TGTGCCACCAGCAGAGCCCCCGGGACTAGCGGGAGTGGGAGCACAGATACGCAGTATTTT. Amino acids: CATSRAPGTSGSGSTDTQYF.

V gene TRBV7-3 combines with J gene TRBJ2-1; D possibly corresponds to TRBD2 (6 bases). Germline loops: CDR1 SGHTA, CDR2 FQGTGA. The CDR3 is made up of 16 amino acids. V gave up 5 bases and J gave up 0 bases, with 14 bases separating them. CDR3 sequence: CASSPGSASSYNEQFF. In DNA form, the CDR3 reads TGTGCCAGCAGCCCCGGGAGCGCGAGCTCCTACAATGAGCAGTTCTTC.

As DNA, the CDR3 is TGTGCCAGCAGCCGACCCGGAGGATCCAGTTACGAGCAGTACTTC. It is translated as CASSRPGGSSYEQYF. The V and J genes are TRBV11-2 and TRBJ2-7, with D maybe TRBD2 (5 bases). Germline CDR1 reads SGHAT; CDR2 reads FQNNGV. The V and J ends lost 5 bases and 4 bases respectively, with 18 bases between them. The CDR3 covers 15 residues.

The chain carries TRBV13 and TRBJ1-2; no definite D call. Germline CDR1 and CDR2: PRHDT and FYEKMQ (reference sequence). This CDR3 comprises 15 residues. The V end was cut by 6 bases, the J end by 5 bases, with 19 bases between. CDR3: CASRPEGGSLYGYTF. Here the CDR3 DNA reads TGTGCCAGCAGACCCGAGGGAGGGTCGCTTTATGGCTACACCTTC. Full variable domain (rest looked up from reference TRBV13 and TRBJ1-2): AAGVIQSPRHLIKEKRETATLKCYPIPRHDTVYWYQQGPGQDPQFLISFYEKMQSDKGSIPDRFSAQQFSDYHSELNMSSLELGDSALYFCASRPEGGSLYGYTFGSGTRLTVV.

There are a few counts of this clone. The chain uses TRBV7-9 and TRBJ2-7; tentatively, D is TRBD2 (5 bases). V lost 3 bases, J lost 2 bases, and 5 bases lay in between. CDR3 length: 12 residues. Germline V CDR1 and CDR2: SEHNR, FQNEAQ (reference sequence). The chain's CDR3 is CASSFGTYEQYF. The CDR3 DNA follows: TGTGCCAGCAGCTTCGGGACCTACGAGCAGTACTTC.

This chain uses TRBV11-2 with TRBJ2-5; D tentatively fits TRBD1 or TRBD2 (6 bases each). CDR3 length: 13 amino acids. Trimming removed 2 bases at V and 5 bases at J, with 9 bases between. Germline lookup yields CDR1 SGHAT and CDR2 FQNNGV. CDR3 sequence reads: CASSLRRGETQYF. In DNA, the CDR3 is TGTGCCAGCAGCTTAAGGAGGGGGGAGACCCAGTACTTC.

The gene calls are TRBV7-3 and TRBJ2-1; TRBD2 agrees at 7 bases. This CDR3 comprises 15 residues. Germline CDR1 SGHTA, CDR2 FQGTGA. Losses at the gene ends were 2 bases for V and 9 bases for J; bases not matched to a gene: 10. CDR3 DNA sequence: TGTGCCAGCAGCTTAGTGAGTAGCGGGTGGAGTGAGCAGTTCTTC. This codes for CASSLVSSGWSEQFF.

The chain is built from TRBV5-1 and TRBJ1-5; TRBD1 matches at 7 bases. J gave up 6 bases and V 5 bases, and 5 bases lay outside the gene matches. This CDR3 comprises 13 residues. CDR1 and CDR2 from the germline V gene are SGHRS and YFSETQ. For the CDR3, the DNA is TGCGCCAGCAGGACAGGGTCTGGTCAGCCCCAGCATTTT. Its protein product is CASRTGSGQPQHF.